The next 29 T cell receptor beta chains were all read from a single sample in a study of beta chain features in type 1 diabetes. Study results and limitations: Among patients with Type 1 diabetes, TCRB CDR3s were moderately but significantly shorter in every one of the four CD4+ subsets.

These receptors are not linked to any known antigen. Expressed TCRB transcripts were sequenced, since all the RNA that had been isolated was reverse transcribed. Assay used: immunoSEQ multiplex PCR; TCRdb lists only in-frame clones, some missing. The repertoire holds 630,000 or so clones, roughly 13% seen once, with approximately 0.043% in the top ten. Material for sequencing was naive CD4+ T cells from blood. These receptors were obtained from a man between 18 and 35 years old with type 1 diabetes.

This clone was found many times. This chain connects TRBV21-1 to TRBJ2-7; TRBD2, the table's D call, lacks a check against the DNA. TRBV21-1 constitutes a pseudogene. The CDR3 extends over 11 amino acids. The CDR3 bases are TGTGCCAGCGACTCCGACCGGGAGCAGTACTTC. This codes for CASDSDREQYF.

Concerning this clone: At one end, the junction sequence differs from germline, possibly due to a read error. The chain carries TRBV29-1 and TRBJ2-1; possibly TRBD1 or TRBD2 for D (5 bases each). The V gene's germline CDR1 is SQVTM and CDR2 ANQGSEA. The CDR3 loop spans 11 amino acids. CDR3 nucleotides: TGCAGCGTTGAGTCGTCGGGGCCGATGGTCTTC. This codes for CSVESSGPMVF.

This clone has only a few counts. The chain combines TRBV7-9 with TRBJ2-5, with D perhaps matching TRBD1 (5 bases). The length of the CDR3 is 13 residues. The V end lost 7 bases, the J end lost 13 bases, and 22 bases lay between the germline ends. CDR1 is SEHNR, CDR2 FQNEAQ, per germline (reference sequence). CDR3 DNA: TGTGCCAGCACCCCGCTGTCACGAGGACACCCGTACTTC. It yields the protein CASTPLSRGHPYF.

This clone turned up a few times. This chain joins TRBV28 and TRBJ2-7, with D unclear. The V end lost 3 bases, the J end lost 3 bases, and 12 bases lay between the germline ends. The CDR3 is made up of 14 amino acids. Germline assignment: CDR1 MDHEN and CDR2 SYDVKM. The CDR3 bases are TGTGCCAGCAGTTTGCCGCAGCTAGACTACGAGCAGTACTTC. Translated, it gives CASSLPQLDYEQYF.

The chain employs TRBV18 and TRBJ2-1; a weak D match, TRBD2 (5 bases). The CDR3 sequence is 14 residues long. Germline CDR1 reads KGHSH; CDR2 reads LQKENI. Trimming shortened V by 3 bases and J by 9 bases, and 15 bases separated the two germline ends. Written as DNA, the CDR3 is TGTGCCAGCTCACCCTGGGTTGAGGGTGGTGAGCAGTTCTTC. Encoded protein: CASSPWVEGGEQFF.

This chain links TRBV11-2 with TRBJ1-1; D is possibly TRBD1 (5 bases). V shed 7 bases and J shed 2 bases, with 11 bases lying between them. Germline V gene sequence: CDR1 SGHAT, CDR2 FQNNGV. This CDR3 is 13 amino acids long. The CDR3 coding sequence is TGTGCCAGCACCTTCAGGGATAACACTGAAGCTTTCTTT. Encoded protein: CASTFRDNTEAFF.

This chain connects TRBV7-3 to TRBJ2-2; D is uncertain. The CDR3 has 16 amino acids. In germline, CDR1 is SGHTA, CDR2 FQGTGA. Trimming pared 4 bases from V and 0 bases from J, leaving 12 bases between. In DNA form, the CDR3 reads TGTGCCAGCAGCTACGACCCCGGGCCGAACACCGGGGAGCTGTTTTTT. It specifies CASSYDPGPNTGELFF.

The CDR3 is CAWKKTVNTEAFF. The CDR3 coding sequence is TGTGCCTGGAAAAAGACGGTGAACACTGAAGCTTTCTTT. The V and J genes are TRBV30 and TRBJ1-1; D not resolved. The CDR3 length is 13 residues. V lost 4 bases, J lost 0 bases, and 9 bases lay in between. CDR1 and CDR2 from the germline V gene are GTSNPN and SVGIG (reference sequence).

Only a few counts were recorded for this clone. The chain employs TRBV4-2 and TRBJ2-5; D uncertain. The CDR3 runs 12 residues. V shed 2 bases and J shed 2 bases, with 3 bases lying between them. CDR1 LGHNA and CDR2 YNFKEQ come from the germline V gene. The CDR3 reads CASSQQQETQYF. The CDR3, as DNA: TGTGCCAGCAGCCAACAACAAGAGACCCAGTACTTC.

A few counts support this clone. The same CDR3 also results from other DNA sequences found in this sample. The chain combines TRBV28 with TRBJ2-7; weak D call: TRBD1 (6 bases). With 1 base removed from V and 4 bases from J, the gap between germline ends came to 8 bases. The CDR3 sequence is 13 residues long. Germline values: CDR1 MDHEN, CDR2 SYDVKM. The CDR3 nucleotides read TGTGCCAGCAGTTTATCACAGGGATACGAGCAGTACTTC. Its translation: CASSLSQGYEQYF.

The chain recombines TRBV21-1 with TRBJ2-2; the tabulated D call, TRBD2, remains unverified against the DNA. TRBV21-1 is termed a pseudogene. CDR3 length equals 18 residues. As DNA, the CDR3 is TGTGCCAGCAGCAAATGGAAAGGGGCTAGCGGCCGCACCGGGGAGCTGTTTTTT. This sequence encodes CASSKWKGASGRTGELFF.

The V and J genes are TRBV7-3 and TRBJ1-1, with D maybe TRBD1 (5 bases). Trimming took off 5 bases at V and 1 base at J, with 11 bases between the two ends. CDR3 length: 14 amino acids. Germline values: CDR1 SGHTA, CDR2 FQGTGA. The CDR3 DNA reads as TGTGCCAGCAGCCCCGGACACCCGAACACTGAAGCTTTCTTT. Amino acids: CASSPGHPNTEAFF.

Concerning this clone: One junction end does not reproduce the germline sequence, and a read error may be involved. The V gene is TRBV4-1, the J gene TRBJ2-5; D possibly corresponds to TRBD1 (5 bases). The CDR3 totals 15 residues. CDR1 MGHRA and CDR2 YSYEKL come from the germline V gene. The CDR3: CASSKEAGLQETQYF. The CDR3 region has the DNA TGCGCCAGCAGCAAAGAGGCAGGGCTTCAAGAGACCCAGTACTTC.

CDR3 DNA: TGTGCCAGCAGTGGGACTAGAGGATTAAATGAGCAGTTCTTC. Translation: CASSGTRGLNEQFF. The chain employs TRBV2 and TRBJ2-1, with TRBD2 identical over 7 bases. V lost 4 bases, J lost 7 bases, and 7 bases stayed unmatched. Looked up from germline, CDR1 is SNHLY and CDR2 is FYNNEI. There are 14 residues in the CDR3.

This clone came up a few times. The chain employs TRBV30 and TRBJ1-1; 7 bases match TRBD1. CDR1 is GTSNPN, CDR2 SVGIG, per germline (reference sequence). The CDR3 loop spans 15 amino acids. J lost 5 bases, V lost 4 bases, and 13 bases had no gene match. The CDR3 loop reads CAWIRAGGRETEAFF. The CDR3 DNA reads TGTGCCTGGATTCGGGCAGGGGGACGGGAAACTGAAGCTTTCTTT.

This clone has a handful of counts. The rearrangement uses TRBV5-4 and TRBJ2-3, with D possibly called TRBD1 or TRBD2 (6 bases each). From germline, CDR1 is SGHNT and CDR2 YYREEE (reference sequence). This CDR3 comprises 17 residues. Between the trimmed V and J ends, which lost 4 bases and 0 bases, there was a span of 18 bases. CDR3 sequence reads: CASSRSAWGASTDTQYF. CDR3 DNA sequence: TGTGCCAGCAGCCGATCCGCGTGGGGGGCGAGCACAGATACGCAGTATTTT. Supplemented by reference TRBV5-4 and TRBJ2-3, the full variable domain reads ETGVTQSPTHLIKTRGQQVTLRCSSQSGHNTVSWYQQALGQGPQFIFQYYREEENGRGNFPPRFSGLQFPNYSSELNVNALELDDSALYLCASSRSAWGASTDTQYFGPGTRLTVL.

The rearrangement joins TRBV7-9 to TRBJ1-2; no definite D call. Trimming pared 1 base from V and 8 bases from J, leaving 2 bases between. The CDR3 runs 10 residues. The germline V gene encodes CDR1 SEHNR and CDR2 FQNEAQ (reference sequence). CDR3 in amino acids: CASSLEGYTF. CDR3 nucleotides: TGTGCCAGCAGCTTAGAAGGCTACACCTTC.

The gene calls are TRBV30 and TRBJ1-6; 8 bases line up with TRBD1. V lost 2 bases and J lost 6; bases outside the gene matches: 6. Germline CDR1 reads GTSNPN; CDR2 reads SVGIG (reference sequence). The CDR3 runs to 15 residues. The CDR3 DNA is TGTGCCTGGAGTTCGACAGGGGTCTTTAATTCACCCCTCCACTTT. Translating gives CAWSSTGVFNSPLHF.

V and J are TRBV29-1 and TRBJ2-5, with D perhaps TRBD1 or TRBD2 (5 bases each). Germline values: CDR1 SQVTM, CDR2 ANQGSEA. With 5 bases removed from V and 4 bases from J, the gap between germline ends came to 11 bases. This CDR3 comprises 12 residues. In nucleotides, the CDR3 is TGCAGCGTTCTGGGGGTAATAGAGACCCAGTACTTC. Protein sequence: CSVLGVIETQYF. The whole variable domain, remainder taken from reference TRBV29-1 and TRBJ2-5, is SAVISQKPSRDICQRGTSLTIQCQVDSQVTMMFWYRQQPGQSLTLIATANQGSEATYESGFVIDKFPISRPNLTFSTLTVSNMSPEDSSIYLCSVLGVIETQYFGPGTRLLVL.

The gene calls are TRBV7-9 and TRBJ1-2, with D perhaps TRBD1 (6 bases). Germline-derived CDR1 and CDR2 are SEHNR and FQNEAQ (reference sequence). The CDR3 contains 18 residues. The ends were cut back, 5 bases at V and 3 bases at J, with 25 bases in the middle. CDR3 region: CASSPPNLRGAGDYGYTF. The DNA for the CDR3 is TGTGCCAGCAGCCCGCCAAACCTGAGGGGGGCAGGGGACTATGGCTACACCTTC.

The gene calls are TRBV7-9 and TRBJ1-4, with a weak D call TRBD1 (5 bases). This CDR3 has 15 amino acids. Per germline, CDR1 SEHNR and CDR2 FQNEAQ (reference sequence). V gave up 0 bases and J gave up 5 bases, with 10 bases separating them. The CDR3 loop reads CASSLAQGKNEKLFF. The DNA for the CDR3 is TGTGCCAGCAGCTTAGCTCAGGGAAAGAATGAAAAACTGTTTTTT.

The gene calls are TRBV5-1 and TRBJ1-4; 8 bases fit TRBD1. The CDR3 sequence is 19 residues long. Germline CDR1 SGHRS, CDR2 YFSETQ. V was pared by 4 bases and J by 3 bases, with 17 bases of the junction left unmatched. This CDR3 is CASSIYTTQGEGANEKLFF. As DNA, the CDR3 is TGCGCCAGCAGCATATATACGACACAGGGGGAAGGAGCTAATGAAAAACTGTTTTTT. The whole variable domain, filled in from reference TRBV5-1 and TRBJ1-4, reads KAGVTQTPRYLIKTRGQQVTLSCSPISGHRSVSWYQQTPGQGLQFLFEYFSETQRNKGNFPGRFSGRQFSNSRSEMNVSTLELGDSALYLCASSIYTTQGEGANEKLFFGSGTQLSVL.

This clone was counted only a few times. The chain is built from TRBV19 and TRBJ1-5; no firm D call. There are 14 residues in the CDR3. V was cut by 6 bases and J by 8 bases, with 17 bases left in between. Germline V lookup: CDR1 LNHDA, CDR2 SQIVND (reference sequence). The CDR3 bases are TGTGCCAGTAGCGCCCCACTATGGTCGGAGCCCCAGCATTTT. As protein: CASSAPLWSEPQHF.

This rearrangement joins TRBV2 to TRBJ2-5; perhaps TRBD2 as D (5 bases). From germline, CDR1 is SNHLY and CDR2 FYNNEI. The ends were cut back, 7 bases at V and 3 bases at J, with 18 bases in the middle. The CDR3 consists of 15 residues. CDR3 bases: TGTGCCAGCAAGGACCCAGCGGCCCTTGAAGAGACCCAGTACTTC. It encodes CASKDPAALEETQYF.

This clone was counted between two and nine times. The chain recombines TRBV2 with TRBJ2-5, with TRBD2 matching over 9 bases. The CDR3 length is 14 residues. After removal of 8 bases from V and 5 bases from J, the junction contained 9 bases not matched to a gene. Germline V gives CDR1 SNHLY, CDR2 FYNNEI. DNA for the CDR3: TGTGCCAGCGGCCCGGCGGGGGGGTTGGAGACCCAGTACTTC. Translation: CASGPAGGLETQYF.

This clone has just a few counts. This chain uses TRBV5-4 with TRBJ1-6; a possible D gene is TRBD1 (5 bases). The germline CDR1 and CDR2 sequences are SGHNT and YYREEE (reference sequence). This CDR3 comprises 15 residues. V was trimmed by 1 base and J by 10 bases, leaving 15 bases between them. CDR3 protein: CASSLFGGKGSPLHF. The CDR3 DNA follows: TGTGCCAGCAGCTTGTTTGGGGGGAAAGGCTCACCCCTCCACTTT.

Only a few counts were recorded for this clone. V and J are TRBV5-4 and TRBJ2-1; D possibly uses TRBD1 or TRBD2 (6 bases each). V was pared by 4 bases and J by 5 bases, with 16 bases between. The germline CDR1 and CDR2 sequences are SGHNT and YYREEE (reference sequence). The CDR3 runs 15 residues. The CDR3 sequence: CASSPSGASNNEQFF. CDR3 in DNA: TGTGCCAGCAGCCCCTCGGGGGCCTCGAACAATGAGCAGTTCTTC.

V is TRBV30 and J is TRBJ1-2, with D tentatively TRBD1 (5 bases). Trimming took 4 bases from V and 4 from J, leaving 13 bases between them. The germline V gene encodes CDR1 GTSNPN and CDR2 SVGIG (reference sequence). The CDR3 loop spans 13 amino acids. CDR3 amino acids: CAWNRQGSYGYTF. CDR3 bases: TGTGCCTGGAATCGGCAGGGCAGCTATGGCTACACCTTC. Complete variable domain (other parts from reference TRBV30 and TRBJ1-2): SQTIHQWPATLVQPVGSPLSLECTVEGTSNPNLYWYRQAAGRGLQLLFYSVGIGQISSEVPQNLSASRPQDRQFILSSKKLLLSDSGFYLCAWNRQGSYGYTFGSGTRLTVV.

The chain's CDR3 is CASSPGTGNQPQHF. The CDR3 DNA is TGCGCCAGCAGCCCCGGAACTGGCAATCAGCCCCAGCATTTT. The V gene is TRBV4-3, the J gene TRBJ1-5; D unresolved. The V gene lost 4 bases and the J gene lost 2 bases, with 9 bases spanning the gap. This CDR3 contains 14 residues. Germline CDR1 LGHNA, CDR2 YSLEER.